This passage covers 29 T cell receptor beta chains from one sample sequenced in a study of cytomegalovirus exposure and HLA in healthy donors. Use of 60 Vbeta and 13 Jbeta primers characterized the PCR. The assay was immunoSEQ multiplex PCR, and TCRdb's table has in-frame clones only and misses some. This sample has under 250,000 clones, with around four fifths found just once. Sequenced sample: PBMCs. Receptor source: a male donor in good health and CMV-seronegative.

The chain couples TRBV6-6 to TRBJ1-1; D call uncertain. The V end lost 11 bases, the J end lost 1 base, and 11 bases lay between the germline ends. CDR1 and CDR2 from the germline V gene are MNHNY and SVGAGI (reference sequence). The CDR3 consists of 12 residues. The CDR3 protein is CAFGRRNTEAFF. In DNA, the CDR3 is TGTGCCTTCGGAAGGAGGAACACTGAAGCTTTCTTT.

In nucleotides, the CDR3 is TGTGCCAGCAAGGGACAGGTTAACTATGGCTACACCTTC. Translating gives CASKGQVNYGYTF. V usage is TRBV19 and J usage is TRBJ1-2; TRBD1 agrees at 8 bases. The trim removed 9 bases at V and 1 base at J, leaving 4 bases unmatched. The germline CDR1 and CDR2 sequences are LNHDA and SQIVND (reference sequence). The CDR3 loop spans 13 amino acids.

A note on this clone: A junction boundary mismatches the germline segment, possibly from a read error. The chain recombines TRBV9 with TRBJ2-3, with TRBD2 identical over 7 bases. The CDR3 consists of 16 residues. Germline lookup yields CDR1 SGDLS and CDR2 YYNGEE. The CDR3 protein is CASSVVLAANTGTQYF. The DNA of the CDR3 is TGTGCCAGCAGCGTAGTCCTAGCGGCAAACACAGGTACGCAGTATTTT.

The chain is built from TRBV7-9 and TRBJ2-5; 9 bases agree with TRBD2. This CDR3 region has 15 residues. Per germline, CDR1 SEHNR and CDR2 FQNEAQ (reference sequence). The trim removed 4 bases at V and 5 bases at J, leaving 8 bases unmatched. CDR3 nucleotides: TGTGCCAGCAGCTCGCCGGGCGGGAGGGGGGAGACCCAGTACTTC. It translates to CASSSPGGRGETQYF.

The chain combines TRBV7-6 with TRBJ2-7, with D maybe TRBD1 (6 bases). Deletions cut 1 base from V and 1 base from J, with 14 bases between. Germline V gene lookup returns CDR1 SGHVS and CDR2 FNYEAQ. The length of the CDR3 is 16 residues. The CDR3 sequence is CASSLDAGEGSYEQYF. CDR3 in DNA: TGTGCCAGCAGCTTAGACGCAGGGGAAGGGTCCTACGAGCAGTACTTC.

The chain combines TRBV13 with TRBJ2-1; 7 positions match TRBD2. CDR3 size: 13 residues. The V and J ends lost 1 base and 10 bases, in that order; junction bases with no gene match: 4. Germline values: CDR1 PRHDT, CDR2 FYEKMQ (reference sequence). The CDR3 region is CASSLDAGVEQFF. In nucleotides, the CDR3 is TGTGCCAGCAGCTTAGATGCGGGAGTGGAGCAGTTCTTC.

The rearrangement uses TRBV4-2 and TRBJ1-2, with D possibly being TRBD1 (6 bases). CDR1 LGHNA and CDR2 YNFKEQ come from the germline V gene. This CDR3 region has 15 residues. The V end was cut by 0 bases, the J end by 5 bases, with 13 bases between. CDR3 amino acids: CASSQDPDRYYGYTF. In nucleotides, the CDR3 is TGTGCCAGCAGCCAAGACCCCGACAGGTATTATGGCTACACCTTC.

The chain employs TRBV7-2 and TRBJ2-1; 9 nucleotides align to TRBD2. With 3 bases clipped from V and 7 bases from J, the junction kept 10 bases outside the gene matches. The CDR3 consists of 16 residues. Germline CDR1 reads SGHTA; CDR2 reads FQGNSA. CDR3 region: CASSFLLAGVVNEQFF. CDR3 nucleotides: TGTGCCAGCAGCTTCCTTTTAGCGGGAGTGGTAAATGAGCAGTTCTTC.

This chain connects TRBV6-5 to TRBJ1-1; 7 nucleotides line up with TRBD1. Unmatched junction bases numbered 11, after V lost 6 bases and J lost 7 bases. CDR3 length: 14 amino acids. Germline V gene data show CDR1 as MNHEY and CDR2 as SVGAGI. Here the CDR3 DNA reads TGTGCCAGCAGCCTCGACAGGGATCGGGGTGAAGCTTTCTTT. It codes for CASSLDRDRGEAFF.

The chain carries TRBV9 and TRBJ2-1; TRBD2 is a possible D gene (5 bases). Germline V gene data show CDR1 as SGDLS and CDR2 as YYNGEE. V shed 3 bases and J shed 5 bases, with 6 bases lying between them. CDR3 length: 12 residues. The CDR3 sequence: CASSDGNNEQFF. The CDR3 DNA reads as TGTGCCAGCAGCGACGGGAACAATGAGCAGTTCTTC.

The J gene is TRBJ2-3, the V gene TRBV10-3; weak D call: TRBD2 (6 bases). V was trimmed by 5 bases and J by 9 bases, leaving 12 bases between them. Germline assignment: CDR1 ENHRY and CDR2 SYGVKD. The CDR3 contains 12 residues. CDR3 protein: CAISSASETQYF. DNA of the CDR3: TGTGCCATCAGTTCAGCTAGCGAAACGCAGTATTTT.

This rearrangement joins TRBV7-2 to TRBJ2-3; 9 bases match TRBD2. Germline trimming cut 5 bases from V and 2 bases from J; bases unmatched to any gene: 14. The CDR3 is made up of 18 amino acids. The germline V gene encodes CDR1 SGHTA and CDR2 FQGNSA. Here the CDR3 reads CASSLRGPTSGFTDTQYF. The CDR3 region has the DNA TGTGCCAGCAGCCTTAGGGGTCCCACTAGCGGGTTCACAGATACGCAGTATTTT. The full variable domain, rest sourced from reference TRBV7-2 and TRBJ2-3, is GAGVSQSPSNKVTEKGKDVELRCDPISGHTALYWYRQSLGQGLEFLIYFQGNSAPDKSGLPSDRFSAERTGGSVSTLTIQRTQQEDSAVYLCASSLRGPTSGFTDTQYFGPGTRLTVL.

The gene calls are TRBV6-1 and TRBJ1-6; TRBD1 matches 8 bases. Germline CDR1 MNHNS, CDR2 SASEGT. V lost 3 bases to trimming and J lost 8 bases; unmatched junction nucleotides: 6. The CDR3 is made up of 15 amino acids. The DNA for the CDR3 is TGTGCCAGCAGTGACCGGACAGGGTTTTATTCACCCCTCCACTTT. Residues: CASSDRTGFYSPLHF.

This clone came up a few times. In DNA form, the CDR3 reads TGTGCCAGCAGCTTCGGACAGCCCTCCTACGAGCAGTACTTC. Translating it yields CASSFGQPSYEQYF. The chain has TRBV7-9 and TRBJ2-7, with D perhaps matching TRBD1 (6 bases). Germline CDR1 reads SEHNR; CDR2 reads FQNEAQ (reference sequence). The CDR3 extends over 14 amino acids. The V gene lost 3 bases and the J gene lost 0 bases, with 9 bases spanning the gap.

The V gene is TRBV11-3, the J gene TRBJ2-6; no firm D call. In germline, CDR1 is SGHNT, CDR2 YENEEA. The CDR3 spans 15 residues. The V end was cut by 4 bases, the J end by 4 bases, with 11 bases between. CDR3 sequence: CASSSQALGANVLTF. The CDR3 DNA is TGTGCCAGCAGCTCTCAAGCTCTGGGGGCCAACGTCCTGACTTTC. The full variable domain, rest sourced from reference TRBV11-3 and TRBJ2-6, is EAGVVQSPRYKIIEKKQPVAFWCNPISGHNTLYWYLQNLGQGPELLIRYENEEAVDDSQLPKDRFSAERLKGVDSTLKIQPAELGDSAVYLCASSSQALGANVLTFGAGSRLTVL.

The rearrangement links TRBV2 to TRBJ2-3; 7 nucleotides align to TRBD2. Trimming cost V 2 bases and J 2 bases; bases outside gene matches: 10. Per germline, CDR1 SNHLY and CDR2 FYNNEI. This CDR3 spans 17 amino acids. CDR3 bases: TGTGCCAGCAGTGAATTCGAGGGGCTAGCGGCCACAGATACGCAGTATTTT. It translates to CASSEFEGLAATDTQYF.

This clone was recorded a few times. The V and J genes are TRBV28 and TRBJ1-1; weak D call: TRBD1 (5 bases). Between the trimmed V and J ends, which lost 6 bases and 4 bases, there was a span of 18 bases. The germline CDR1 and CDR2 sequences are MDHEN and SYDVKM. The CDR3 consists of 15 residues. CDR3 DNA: TGTGCCAGCAGCGGCACTACAGGTTTGGGCACTGAAGCTTTCTTT. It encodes CASSGTTGLGTEAFF.

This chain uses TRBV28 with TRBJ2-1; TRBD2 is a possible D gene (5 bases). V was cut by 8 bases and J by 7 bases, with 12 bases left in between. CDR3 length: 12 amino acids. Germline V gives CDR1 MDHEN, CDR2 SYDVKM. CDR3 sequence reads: CASGSKGNEQFF. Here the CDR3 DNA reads TGTGCCAGCGGGAGTAAAGGGAATGAGCAGTTCTTC.

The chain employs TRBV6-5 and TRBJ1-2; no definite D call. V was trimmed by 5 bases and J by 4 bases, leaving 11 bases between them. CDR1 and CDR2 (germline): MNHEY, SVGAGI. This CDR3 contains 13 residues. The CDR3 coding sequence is TGTGCCAGCAGTCCCGGAGGGATCTATGGCTACACCTTC. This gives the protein CASSPGGIYGYTF.

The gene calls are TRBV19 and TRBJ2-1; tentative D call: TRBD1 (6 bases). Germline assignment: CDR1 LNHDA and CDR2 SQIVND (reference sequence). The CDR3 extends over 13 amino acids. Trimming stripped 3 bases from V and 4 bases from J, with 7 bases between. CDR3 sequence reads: CASSIDRYNEQFF. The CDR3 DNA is TGTGCCAGTAGTATTGACAGGTACAATGAGCAGTTCTTC.

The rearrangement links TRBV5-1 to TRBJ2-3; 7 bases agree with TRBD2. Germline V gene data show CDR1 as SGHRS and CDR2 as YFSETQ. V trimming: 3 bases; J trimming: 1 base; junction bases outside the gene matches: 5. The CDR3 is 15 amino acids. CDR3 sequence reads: CASSSGLTRTDTQYF. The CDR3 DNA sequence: TGCGCCAGCAGCTCGGGACTAACTCGCACAGATACGCAGTATTTT.

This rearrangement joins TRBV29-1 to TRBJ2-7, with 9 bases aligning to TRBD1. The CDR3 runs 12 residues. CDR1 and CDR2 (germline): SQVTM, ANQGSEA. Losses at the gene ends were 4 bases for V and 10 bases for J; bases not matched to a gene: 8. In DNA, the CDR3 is TGCAGCGTTGTGGAGGACAGGGGACCTCAGTACTTC. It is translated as CSVVEDRGPQYF.

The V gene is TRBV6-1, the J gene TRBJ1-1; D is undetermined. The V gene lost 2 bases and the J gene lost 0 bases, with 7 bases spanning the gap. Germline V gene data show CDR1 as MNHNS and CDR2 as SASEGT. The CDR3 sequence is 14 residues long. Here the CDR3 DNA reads TGTGCCAGCAGTGAATCACGGTTGAACACTGAAGCTTTCTTT. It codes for CASSESRLNTEAFF.

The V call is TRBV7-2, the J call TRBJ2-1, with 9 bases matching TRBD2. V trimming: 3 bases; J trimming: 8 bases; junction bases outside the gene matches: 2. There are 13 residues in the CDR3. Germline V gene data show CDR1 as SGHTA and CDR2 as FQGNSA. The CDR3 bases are TGTGCCAGCAGCTTTAGCGGGAGCCATGAGCAGTTCTTC. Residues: CASSFSGSHEQFF.

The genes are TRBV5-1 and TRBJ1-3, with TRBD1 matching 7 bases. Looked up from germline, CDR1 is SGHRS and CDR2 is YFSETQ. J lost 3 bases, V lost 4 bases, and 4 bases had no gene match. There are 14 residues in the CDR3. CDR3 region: CASSATGDGNTIYF. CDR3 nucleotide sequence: TGCGCCAGCAGCGCTACAGGGGATGGAAACACCATATATTTT.

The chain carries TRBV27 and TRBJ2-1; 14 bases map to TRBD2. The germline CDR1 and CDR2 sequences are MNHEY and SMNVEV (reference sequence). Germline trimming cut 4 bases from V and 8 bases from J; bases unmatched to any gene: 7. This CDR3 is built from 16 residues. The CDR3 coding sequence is TGTGCCAGCAGTTGGTCGGGGACTAGCGGGAGTCATGAGCAGTTCTTC. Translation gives CASSWSGTSGSHEQFF.

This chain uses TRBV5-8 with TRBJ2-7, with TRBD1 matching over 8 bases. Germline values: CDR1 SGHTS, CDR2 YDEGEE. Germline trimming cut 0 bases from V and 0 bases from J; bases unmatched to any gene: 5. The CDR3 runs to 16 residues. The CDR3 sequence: CASSLGDRGRSYEQYF. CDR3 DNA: TGTGCCAGCAGCTTGGGAGACAGGGGACGCTCCTACGAGCAGTACTTC. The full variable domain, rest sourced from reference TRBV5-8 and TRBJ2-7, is EAGVTQSPTHLIKTRGQQATLRCSPISGHTSVYWYQQALGLGLQFLLWYDEGEERNRGNFPPRFSGRQFPNYSSELNVNALELEDSALYLCASSLGDRGRSYEQYFGPGTRLTVT.

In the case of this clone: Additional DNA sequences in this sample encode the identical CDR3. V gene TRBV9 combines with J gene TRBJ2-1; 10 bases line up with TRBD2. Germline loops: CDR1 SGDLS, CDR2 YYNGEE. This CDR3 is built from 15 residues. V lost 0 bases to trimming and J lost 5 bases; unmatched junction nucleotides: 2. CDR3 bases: TGTGCCAGCAGCGTAGGGCTAGCGGGAGACAATGAGCAGTTCTTC. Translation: CASSVGLAGDNEQFF. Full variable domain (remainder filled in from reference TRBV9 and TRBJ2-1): DSGVTQTPKHLITATGQRVTLRCSPRSGDLSVYWYQQSLDQGLQFLIQYYNGEERAKGNILERFSAQQFPDLHSELNLSSLELGDSALYFCASSVGLAGDNEQFFGPGTRLTVL.

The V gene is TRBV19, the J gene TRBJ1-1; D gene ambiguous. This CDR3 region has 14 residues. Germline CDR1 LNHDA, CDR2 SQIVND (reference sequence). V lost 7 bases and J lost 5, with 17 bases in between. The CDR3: CASKTRVIGTEAFF. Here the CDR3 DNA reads TGTGCCAGTAAGACTCGGGTAATTGGGACTGAAGCTTTCTTT.